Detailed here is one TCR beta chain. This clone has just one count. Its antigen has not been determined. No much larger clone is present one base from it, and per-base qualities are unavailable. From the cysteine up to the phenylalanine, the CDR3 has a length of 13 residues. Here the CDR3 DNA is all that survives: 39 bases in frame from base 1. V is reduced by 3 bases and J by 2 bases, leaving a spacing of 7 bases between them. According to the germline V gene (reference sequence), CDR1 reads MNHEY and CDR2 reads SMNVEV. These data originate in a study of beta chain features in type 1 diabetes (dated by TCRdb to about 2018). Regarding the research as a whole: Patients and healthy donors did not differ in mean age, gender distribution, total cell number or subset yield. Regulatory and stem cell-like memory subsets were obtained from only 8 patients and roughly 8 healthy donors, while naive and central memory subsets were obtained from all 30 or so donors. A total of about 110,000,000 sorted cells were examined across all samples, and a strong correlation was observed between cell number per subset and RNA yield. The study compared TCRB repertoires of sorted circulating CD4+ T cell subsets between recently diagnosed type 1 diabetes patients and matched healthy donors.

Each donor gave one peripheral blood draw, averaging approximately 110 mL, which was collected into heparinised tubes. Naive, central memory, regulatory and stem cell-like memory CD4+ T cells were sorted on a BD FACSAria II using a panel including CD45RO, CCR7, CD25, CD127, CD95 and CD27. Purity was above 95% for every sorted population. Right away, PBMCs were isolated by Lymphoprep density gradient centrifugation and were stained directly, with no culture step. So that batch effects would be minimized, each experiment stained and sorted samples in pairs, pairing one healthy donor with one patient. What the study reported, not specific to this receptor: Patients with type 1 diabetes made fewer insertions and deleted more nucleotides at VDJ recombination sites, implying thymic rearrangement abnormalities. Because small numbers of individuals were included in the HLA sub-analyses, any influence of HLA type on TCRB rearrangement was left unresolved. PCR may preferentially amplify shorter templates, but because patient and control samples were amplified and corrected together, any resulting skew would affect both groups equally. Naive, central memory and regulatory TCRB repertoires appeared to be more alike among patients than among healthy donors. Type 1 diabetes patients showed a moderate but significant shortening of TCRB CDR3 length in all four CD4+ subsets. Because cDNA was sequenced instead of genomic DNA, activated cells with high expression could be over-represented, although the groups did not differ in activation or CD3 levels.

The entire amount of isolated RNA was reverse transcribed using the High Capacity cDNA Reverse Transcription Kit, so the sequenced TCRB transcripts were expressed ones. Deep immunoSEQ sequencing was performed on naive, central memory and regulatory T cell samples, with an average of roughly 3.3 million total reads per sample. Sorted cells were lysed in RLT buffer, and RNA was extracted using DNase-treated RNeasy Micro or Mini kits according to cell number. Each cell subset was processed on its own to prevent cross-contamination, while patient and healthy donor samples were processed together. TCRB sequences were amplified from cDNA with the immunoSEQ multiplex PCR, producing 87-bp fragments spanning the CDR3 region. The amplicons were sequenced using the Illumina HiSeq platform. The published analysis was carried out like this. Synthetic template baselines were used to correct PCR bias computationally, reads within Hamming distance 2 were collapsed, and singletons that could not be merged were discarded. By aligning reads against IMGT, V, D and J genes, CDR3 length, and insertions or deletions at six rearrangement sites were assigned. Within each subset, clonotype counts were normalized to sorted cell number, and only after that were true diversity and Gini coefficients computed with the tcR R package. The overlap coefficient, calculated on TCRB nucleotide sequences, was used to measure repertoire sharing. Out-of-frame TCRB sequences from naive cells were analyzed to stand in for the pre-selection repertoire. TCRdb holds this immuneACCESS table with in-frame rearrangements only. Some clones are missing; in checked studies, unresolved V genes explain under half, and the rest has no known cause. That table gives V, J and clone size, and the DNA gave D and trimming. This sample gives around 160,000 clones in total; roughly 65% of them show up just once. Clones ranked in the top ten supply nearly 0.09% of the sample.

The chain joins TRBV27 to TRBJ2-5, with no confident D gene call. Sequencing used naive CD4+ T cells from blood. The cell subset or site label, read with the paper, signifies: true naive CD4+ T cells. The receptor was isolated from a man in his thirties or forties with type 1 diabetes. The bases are TGTGCCAGCAGTTTTGGGCGGCAAGAGACCCAGTACTTC. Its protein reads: CASSFGRQETQYF.